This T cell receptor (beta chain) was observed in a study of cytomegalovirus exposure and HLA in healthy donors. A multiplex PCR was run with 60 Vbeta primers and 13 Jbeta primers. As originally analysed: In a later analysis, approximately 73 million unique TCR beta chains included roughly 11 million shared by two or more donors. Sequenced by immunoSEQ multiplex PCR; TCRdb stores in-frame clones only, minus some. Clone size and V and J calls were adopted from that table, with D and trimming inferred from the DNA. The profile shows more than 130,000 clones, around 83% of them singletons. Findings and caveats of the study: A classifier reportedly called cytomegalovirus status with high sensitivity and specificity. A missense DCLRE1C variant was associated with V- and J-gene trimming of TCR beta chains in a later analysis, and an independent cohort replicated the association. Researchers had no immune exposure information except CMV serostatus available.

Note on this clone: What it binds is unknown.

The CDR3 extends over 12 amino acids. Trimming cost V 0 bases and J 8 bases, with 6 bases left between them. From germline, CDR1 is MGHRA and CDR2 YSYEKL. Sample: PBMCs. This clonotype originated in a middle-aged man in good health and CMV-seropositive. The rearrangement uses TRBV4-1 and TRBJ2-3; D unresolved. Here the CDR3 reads CASSQDAGTQYF. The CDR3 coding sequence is TGCGCCAGCAGCCAAGATGCAGGTACGCAGTATTTT.